Sequencing of this T cell receptor (beta chain) was carried out in a study of blood T cell repertoires in COVID-19. The overall study: Researchers got acute and convalescent COVID-19 samples from the United States, Italy and Spain.

Original handling: Amplified reference gene primers provided the basis for estimating nucleated cell counts. The table came from immunoSEQ multiplex PCR; TCRdb's copy has only in-frame clones and leaves some out. The V and J calls and clone size were taken over from that table, and D and trimming were inferred from the DNA. The sample holds about 150,000 clones, around 85% seen once. Patients at the Seattle site were enrolled during active infection and followed longitudinally. The sequenced material came from peripheral blood. The receptor was isolated from a woman older than 75 with COVID-19, enrolled during active disease.

CDR3: CASSLDHRQGSYNEQFF. The CDR3 nucleotides are TGCGCCAGCAGCTTGGATCACCGACAGGGGTCGTACAATGAGCAGTTCTTC. The V gene is TRBV5-1, the J gene TRBJ2-1; 8 bases are a match to TRBD1. CDR1 is SGHRS, CDR2 YFSETQ, per germline. The CDR3 has 17 residues. V was clipped by 0 bases and J by 4 bases; unmatched bases: 9.